This T cell receptor beta chain was recovered during a study of T cell responses to AZD1222 COVID-19 vaccine (TCRdb year 2021). Study-wide context: AZD1222 recipients whose second dose came at about 4 weeks and those whose second dose came at about 12 weeks were combined into one group, since spike-specific TCR depth and breadth did not differ between the two schedules. TCR sequencing was performed for some 250 trial participants, of whom around 200 were given two doses of AZD1222 and roughly 25 were given two doses of MenACWY control vaccine. Trial participants were enrolled into age subgroups of 18-55, 56-69 and 70-plus years, which contained around 150, 28 and 57 TCR-sequenced participants, respectively.

The CDR3 regions of human TCRbeta chains were subjected to immunosequencing. The study's processing was this. Repertoire TCRs were checked for matches against a reference library of SARS-CoV-2-specific TCRs that had been generated using the MIRA antigen-specificity platform. Breadth meant the fraction of unique TCRs that were SARS-CoV-2-associated, whereas depth meant the fraction of total T cells that were SARS-CoV-2-associated. Using the MIRA data, each spike-specific TCR was assigned both to the spike region to which the TCR was reactive and to a CD4 or CD8 class. Log10-transformed breadth and depth values were compared by one-way ANOVA with Sidak's multiple comparisons tests. TCRdb mirrors the immuneACCESS table, restricted to in-frame sequences. Some clones are absent from its copies; in checked studies, under half trace to an unresolved V gene, and the reason for the others is unknown. That table is the source of V, J and clone size, and D and trimming were worked out from the DNA. Within this sample are about 73,000 clones, with more than 70% of them counted one time only. Roughly 20% of the sample is held by the ten biggest clonotypes.

On this clone: Its antigen remains undetermined. No base-level quality is on record; no much larger clone is a single base apart.

The study at large found these results: Spike-specific TCR breadth and depth rose significantly after two AZD1222 doses compared with day 0 and with MenACWY recipients. Participants were mostly white British and included more females than males, and it was suggested by the authors that clonal diversity may have been underestimated. CD4 TCRs associated with the vaccine covered the entire spike protein, and the dominant responses were in regions 160-218 and 743-854. Because no samples from the day 14 peak response were available, repertoires could be characterized only after the peak T cell response. Conclusions about previously exposed vaccinees were limited because only six AZD1222 recipients were SARS-CoV-2 seropositive at baseline. In the small 56-69-year group, the increase in depth fell short of significance, most likely because of low power. Epitopes outside the regions mutated in the B.1.351 and B.1.1.7 variants were reportedly recognized by nearly half of the unique spike-specific TCRs.

Per the germline V gene, SGHDN is the CDR1 and FVKESK is the CDR2. From cysteine to phenylalanine, the CDR3 is 14 amino acids long. Only the CDR3 part of the read is kept: 42 bases, read in frame from the first base. The V end loses 4 bases and the J end loses 8 bases, and a stretch of 14 bases separates them. The intended sense of this specimen's time point label: baseline before first vaccination. The vaccinee samples were drawn from two UK trials, COV001 and COV002, one of which was a single-blind randomized controlled phase 2/3 trial testing AZD1222 (ChAdOx1 nCoV-19) in healthy adults. For TCRbeta chain sequencing, PBMC samples were collected from trial participants at day 0 and at day 28 after the second dose.

Recombination linked TRBV14 to TRBJ2-2; the D gene is possibly TRBD1, with 6 bases matching. This material consisted of peripheral blood, taken on day 0 of AZD1222 vaccination. The TCR was taken from an adult in good health. The nucleotides read TGTGCCAGCAGCCCCGTACAGGGCACGGGGGAGCTGTTTTTT. Protein translation: CASSPVQGTGELFF.